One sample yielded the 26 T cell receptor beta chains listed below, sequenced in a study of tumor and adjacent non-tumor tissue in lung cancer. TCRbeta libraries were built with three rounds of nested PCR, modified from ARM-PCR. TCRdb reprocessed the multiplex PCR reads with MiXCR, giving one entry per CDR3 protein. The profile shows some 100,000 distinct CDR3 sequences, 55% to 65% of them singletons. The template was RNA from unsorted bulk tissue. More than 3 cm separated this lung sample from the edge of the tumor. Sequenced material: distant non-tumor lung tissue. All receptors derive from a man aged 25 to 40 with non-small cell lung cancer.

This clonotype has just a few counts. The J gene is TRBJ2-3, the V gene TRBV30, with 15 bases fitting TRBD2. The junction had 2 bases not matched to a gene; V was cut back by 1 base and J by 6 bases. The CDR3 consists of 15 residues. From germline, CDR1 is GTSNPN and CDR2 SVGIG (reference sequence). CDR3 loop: CAWSGTSGRADTQYF. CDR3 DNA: TGTGCCTGGAGTGGGACTAGCGGGAGGGCCGATACGCAGTATTTT.

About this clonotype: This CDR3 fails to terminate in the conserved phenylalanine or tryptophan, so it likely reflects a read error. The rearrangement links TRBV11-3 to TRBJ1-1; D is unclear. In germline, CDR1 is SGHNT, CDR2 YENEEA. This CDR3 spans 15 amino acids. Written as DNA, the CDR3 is TGTGCCAGCAACTTAGATAGCCTATCGGGCACTGAAGCTTTCTCT. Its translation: CASNLDSLSGTEAFS.

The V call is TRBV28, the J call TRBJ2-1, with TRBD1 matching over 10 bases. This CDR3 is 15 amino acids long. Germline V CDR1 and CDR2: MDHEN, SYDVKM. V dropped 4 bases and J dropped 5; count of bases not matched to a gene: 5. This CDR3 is CASSSPGQGNNEQFF. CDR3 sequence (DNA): TGTGCCAGCAGTTCGCCGGGACAGGGGAACAATGAGCAGTTCTTC.

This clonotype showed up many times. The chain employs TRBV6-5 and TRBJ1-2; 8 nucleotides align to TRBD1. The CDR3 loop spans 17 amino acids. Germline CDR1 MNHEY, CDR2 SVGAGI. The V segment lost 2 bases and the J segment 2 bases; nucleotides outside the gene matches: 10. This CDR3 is CASSYAGQALSNYGYTF. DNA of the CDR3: TGTGCCAGCAGTTACGCGGGACAGGCCTTATCCAACTATGGCTACACCTTC.

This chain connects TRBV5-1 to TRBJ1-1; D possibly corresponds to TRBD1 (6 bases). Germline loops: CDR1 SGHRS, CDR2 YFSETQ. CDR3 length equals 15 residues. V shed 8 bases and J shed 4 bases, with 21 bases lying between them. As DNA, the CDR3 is TGCGCCAGTGTCGACTTCGGGGGGCGCGGCACTGAAGCTTTCTTT. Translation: CASVDFGGRGTEAFF.

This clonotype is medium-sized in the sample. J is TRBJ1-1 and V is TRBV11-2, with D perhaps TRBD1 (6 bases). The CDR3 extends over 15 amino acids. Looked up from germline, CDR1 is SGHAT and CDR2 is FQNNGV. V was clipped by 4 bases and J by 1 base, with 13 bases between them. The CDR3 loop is CASSSISRGNTEAFF. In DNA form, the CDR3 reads TGTGCCAGCAGCTCTATCAGCAGGGGGAACACTGAAGCTTTCTTT.

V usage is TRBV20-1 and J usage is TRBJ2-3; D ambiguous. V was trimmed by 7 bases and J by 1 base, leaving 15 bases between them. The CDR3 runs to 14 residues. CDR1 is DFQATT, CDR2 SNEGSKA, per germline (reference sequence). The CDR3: CSVAAPVGTDTQYF. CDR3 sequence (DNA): TGCAGTGTCGCCGCTCCGGTGGGCACAGATACGCAGTATTTT.

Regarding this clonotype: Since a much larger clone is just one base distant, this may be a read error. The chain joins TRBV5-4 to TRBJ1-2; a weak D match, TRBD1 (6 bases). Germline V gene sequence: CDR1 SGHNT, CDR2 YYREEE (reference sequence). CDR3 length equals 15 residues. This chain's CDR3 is CARSFRGGASYGYTF. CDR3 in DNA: TGTGCCAGGAGCTTCAGGGGAGGCGCATCCTATGGCTACACCTTC.

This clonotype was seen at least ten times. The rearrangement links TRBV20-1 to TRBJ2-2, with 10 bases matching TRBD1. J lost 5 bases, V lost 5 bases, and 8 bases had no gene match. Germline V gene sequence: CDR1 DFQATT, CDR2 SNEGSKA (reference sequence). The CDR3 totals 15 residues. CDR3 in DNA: TGCAGTGCTCCTCGACAGGGGGCAGGGACCGGGGAGCTGTTTTTT. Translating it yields CSAPRQGAGTGELFF.

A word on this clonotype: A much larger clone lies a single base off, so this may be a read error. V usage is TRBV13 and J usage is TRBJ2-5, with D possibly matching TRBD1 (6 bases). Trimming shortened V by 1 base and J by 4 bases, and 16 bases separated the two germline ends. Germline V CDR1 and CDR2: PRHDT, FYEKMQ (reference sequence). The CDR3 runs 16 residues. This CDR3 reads CASSLAGALGGETQYF. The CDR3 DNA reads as TGTGCCAGCAGCTTAGCCGGAGCATTAGGGGGAGAGACCCAGTACTTC.

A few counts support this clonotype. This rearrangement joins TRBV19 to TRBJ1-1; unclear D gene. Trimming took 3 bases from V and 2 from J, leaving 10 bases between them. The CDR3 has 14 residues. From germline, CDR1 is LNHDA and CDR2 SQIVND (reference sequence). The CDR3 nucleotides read TGTGCCAGTAGTATGGTGAGGGCTAACACTGAAGCTTTCTTT. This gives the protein CASSMVRANTEAFF.

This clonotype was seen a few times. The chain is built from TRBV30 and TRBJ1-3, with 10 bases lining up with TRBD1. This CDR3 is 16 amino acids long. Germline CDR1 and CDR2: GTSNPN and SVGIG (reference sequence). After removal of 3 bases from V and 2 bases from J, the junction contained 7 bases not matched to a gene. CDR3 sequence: CAWSRRQGAAGNTIYF. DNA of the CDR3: TGTGCCTGGAGCCGACGACAGGGGGCAGCTGGAAACACCATATATTTT.

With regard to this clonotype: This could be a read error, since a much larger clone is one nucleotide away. The CDR3 loop reads CSTRQAVYEQYF. CDR3 nucleotide sequence: TGCAGTACCCGACAGGCTGTCTACGAGCAGTACTTC. The rearrangement joins TRBV20-1 to TRBJ2-7; maybe TRBD1 (6 bases). There are 12 residues in the CDR3. With 8 bases removed from V and 3 bases from J, the gap between germline ends came to 14 bases. Germline CDR1 and CDR2: DFQATT and SNEGSKA (reference sequence).

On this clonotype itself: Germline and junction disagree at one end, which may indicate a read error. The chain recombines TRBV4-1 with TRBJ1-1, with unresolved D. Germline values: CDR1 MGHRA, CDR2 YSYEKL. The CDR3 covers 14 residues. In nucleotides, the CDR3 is TGCGCCAGCAGTCAAGTCGGTCTGGACACTGAAGCTTTCTTT. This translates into CASSQVGLDTEAFF.

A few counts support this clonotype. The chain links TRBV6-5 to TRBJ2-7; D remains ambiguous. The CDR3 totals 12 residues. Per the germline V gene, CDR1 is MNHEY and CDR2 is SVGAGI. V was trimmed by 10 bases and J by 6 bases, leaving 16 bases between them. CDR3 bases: TGTGCCACGTGGCATACGACCCTCGAGCAGTACTTC. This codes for CATWHTTLEQYF.

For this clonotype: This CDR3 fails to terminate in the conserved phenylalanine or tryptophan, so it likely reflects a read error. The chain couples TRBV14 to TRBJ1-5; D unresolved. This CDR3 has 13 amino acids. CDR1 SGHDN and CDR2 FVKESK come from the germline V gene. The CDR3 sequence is CASWGRHNRPQHL. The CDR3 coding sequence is TGTGCCAGCTGGGGTAGGCACAATCGGCCCCAGCATCTT.

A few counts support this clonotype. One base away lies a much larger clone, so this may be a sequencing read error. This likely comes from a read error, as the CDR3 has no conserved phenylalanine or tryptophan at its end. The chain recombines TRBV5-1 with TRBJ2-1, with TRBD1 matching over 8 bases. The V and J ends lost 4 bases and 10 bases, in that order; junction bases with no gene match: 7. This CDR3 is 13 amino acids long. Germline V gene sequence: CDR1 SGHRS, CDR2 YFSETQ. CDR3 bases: TGCGCCAGCAGCGGCCAGGGGGCTCTGGAGCAGTTCTTA. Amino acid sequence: CASSGQGALEQFL.

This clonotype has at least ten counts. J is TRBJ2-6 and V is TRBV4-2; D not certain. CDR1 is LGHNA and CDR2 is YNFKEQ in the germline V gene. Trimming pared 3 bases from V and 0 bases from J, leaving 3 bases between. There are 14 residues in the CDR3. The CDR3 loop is CASSQASGANVLTF. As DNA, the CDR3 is TGTGCCAGCAGCCAGGCCTCTGGGGCCAACGTCCTGACTTTC.

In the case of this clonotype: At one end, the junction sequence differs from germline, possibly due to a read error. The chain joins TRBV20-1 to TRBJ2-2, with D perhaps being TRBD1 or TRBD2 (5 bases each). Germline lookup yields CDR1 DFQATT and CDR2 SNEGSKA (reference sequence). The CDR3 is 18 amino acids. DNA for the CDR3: TGCAGTGTTAGAGATCATTGGGGGAACGGTGGAGACAACGGGGAGCTGTTTTTT. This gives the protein CSVRDHWGNGGDNGELFF.

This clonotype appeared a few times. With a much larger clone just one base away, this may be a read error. CDR3 nucleotides: TGTACCAGTCAAACAGGGGGCTCTCGGAAACTGTTTTTT. Its protein product is CTSQTGGSRKLFF. The J gene is TRBJ1-4, the V gene TRBV12-3 or TRBV12-4, with 9 bases aligning to TRBD1. The CDR3 is made up of 13 amino acids.

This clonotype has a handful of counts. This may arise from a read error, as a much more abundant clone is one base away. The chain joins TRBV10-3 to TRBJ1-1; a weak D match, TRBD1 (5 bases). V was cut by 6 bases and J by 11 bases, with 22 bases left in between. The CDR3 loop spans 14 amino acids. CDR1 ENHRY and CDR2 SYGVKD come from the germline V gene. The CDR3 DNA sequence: TGTGCCATCAGCACGGTGGGGACGTCCTCGGGGGCTTTCTTT. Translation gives CAISTVGTSSGAFF.

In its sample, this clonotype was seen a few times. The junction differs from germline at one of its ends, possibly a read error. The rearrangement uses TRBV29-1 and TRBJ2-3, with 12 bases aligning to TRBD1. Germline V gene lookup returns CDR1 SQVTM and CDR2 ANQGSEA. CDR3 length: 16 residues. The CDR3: CRVPPPGQGASDTQYF. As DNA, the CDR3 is TGTAGAGTTCCACCCCCGGGACAGGGGGCATCAGATACGCAGTATTTT.

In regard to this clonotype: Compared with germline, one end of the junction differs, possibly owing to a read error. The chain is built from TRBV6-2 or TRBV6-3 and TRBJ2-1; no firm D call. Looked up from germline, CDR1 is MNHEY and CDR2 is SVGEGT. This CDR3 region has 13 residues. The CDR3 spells CASTSTSYNEQFF. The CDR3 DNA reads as TGCGCCAGCACTTCAACCTCCTACAATGAGCAGTTCTTC.

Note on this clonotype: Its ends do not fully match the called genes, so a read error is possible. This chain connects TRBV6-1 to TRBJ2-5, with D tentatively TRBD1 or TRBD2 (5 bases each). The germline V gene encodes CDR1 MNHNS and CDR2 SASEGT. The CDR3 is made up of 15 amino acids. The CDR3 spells CASTLPGARAGTQHF. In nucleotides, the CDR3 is TGTGCCAGCACCCTACCCGGGGCAAGGGCCGGGACCCAGCACTTC.

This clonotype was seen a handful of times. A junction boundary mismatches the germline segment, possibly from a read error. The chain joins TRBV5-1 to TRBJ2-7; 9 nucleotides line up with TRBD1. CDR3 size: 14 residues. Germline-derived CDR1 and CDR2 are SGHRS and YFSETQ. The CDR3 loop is CTSSSTGGQDEQYF. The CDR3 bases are TGCACCAGCAGCTCGACAGGGGGTCAGGACGAGCAGTACTTC.

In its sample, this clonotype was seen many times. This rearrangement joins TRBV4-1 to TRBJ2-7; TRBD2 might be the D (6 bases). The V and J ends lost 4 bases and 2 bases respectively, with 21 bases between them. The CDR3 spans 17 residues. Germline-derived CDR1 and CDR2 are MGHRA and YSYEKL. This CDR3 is CASSPPLGAGLTYEQYF. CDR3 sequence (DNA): TGCGCCAGCAGCCCCCCCTTAGGAGCGGGCCTGACCTACGAGCAGTACTTC.